The T cell receptor beta chain under discussion was sequenced for a study of blood T cell repertoires in COVID-19. Using immunoSEQ multiplex PCR, the repertoire was profiled, and TCRdb retains in-frame clones only, with some absent. This sample yields 81,000 or so clones, of which just under 85% are seen a single time; 12% belongs to the top ten. Sequencing used peripheral blood. The source is a woman between 70 and 85 years old with active or convalescent COVID-19.

This CDR3 reads CASVDSAGGPREQFF. As DNA, the CDR3 is TGTGCCAGCGTGGACTCCGCGGGGGGGCCCCGGGAGCAGTTCTTC. This chain connects TRBV28 to TRBJ2-1; 9 bases are shared with TRBD2. CDR1 is MDHEN and CDR2 is SYDVKM in the germline V gene. The CDR3 runs to 15 residues. Unmatched junction bases numbered 15, after V lost 8 bases and J lost 10 bases.